The 14 T cell receptor beta chains below all came from one sample that was sequenced in a study of T cells in Graves' hyperthyroidism and ophthalmopathy (dated by TCRdb to between 2018 and 2021). The library was built by means of multiplex PCR. The sequencer listed for this sample is Illumina HiSeq 2000. Amplification of TCR beta CDR3 regions was carried out from RNA transcripts. The TCR CDR3 was subjected to a first round of RT-PCR using the HTBI primer set and the Qiagen OneStep RT-PCR kit. Clones were called with MiXCR by TCRdb after fastp trimmed the public reads at Q25, and only in-frame beta chains were retained. All rows with the same CDR3 protein become a single entry with the most common DNA and genes. The sample data list around 570,000 distinct CDR3 sequences, and 15% to 20% of these were observed just once. The top ten constitute approximately 48% of the sample. Specimen: blood. Every receptor here comes from a man aged 40-49 years with Graves' ophthalmopathy.

The chain uses TRBV7-9 and TRBJ2-5, with a possible D match to TRBD2 (5 bases). The CDR3 has 14 amino acids. The germline gives CDR1 SEHNR, CDR2 FQNEAQ (reference sequence). The ends were cut back, 4 bases at V and 4 bases at J, with 13 bases in the middle. The CDR3 sequence is CASSSGVKGETQYF. In DNA form, the CDR3 reads TGTGCCAGCAGCTCCGGGGTCAAGGGAGAGACCCAGTACTTC.

Only a few counts were recorded for this clonotype. The chain recombines TRBV7-8 with TRBJ2-2, with TRBD2 matching over 8 bases. V lost 3 bases and J lost 3; bases outside the gene matches: 6. This CDR3 has 16 residues. The V gene's germline CDR1 is SGHVS and CDR2 FQNEAQ. The CDR3 reads CASSFLPAGDTGELFF. Written as DNA, the CDR3 is TGTGCCAGCAGCTTCCTCCCAGCGGGAGACACCGGGGAGCTGTTTTTT.

This clonotype occurred many times. This chain uses TRBV12-3 or TRBV12-4 with TRBJ2-7; 11 bases align to TRBD2. V shed 6 bases, J shed 6 bases, and the junction held 7 bases outside the gene matches. The CDR3 contains 14 residues. CDR3 region: CASSYTSGRSEQYF. The CDR3 DNA follows: TGTGCCAGCAGCTATACTAGCGGGAGAAGCGAGCAGTACTTC.

This clonotype was observed a few times. This chain joins TRBV6-1 and TRBJ2-7; tentatively, D is TRBD1 (6 bases). The V end was cut by 8 bases, the J end by 7 bases, with 24 bases between. The CDR3 sequence is 15 residues long. Germline-derived CDR1 and CDR2 are MNHNS and SASEGT. In DNA form, the CDR3 reads TGTGCCAGCCCTGGGGGCACCGGGACGCCCCTAGAGCAGTACTTC. It specifies CASPGGTGTPLEQYF.

J is TRBJ2-5 and V is TRBV6-1, with 13 bases lining up with TRBD2. This CDR3 spans 15 amino acids. After removal of 4 bases from V and 4 bases from J, the junction contained 3 bases not matched to a gene. Looked up from germline, CDR1 is MNHNS and CDR2 is SASEGT. In nucleotides, the CDR3 is TGTGCCAGCAGTGCAGGACTAGCGGGGGTAGAGACCCAGTACTTC. Its protein product is CASSAGLAGVETQYF.

This clonotype was detected only a few times. In DNA form, the CDR3 reads TGTGCCAGCATCGGACTAGCGGGAGTCAGTGAGCAGTTCTTC. Protein: CASIGLAGVSEQFF. The chain recombines TRBV6-2 or TRBV6-3 with TRBJ2-1, with 13 bases matching TRBD2. This CDR3 has 14 amino acids. Germline CDR1 MNHEY, CDR2 SVGEGT. Trimming at V came to 7 bases and at J to 9 bases, leaving 6 bases not matched to a gene.

The genes are TRBV28 and TRBJ1-3; tentatively, D is TRBD1 (5 bases). The V and J ends lost 4 bases and 4 bases respectively, with 17 bases between them. CDR3 size: 16 residues. Germline loops: CDR1 MDHEN, CDR2 SYDVKM. The CDR3 DNA sequence: TGTGCCAGCAGTTCCCCTCGGGGGGAAACCGGAAACACCATATATTTT. This encodes CASSSPRGETGNTIYF.

The gene calls are TRBV20-1 and TRBJ2-1; 8 positions match TRBD1. V lost 3 bases and J lost 0; bases outside the gene matches: 7. The V gene's germline CDR1 is DFQATT and CDR2 SNEGSKA (reference sequence). This CDR3 region has 16 residues. CDR3 coding DNA: TGCAGTGCTAGTGGTACAGGGGGGAGCTCCTACAATGAGCAGTTCTTC. Amino acids: CSASGTGGSSYNEQFF.

The chain joins TRBV9 to TRBJ2-1, with D perhaps matching TRBD2 (5 bases). Germline CDR1 SGDLS, CDR2 YYNGEE. There are 15 residues in the CDR3. Trimming removed 4 bases at V and 10 bases at J, with 21 bases between. CDR3 region: CASSPTVGTGIEQFF. The CDR3 region has the DNA TGTGCCAGCAGCCCCACCGTGGGCACCGGGATCGAGCAGTTCTTC.

This clonotype was found a few times. The chain has TRBV7-8 and TRBJ2-6, with unresolved D. V gave up 8 bases and J gave up 1 base, with 6 bases separating them. This CDR3 comprises 13 residues. CDR1 SGHVS and CDR2 FQNEAQ come from the germline V gene. The CDR3 DNA reads TGTGCCAGCCGAATGTCTGGGGCCAACGTCCTGACTTTC. Amino acid sequence: CASRMSGANVLTF.

This clonotype has a count of ten or more. The chain is built from TRBV3-1 and TRBJ1-5; D is unresolved. Germline CDR1 LGHDT, CDR2 YNNKEL (reference sequence). Trimming removed 1 base at V and 6 bases at J, with 13 bases between. CDR3 length: 15 amino acids. This CDR3 is CASSQAGNGRQPQHF. CDR3 DNA sequence: TGTGCCAGCAGCCAAGCCGGGAACGGGCGTCAGCCCCAGCATTTT.

The chain carries TRBV27 and TRBJ2-1; 8 positions match TRBD2. The CDR3 spans 16 residues. J gave up 6 bases and V 5 bases, and 12 bases lay outside the gene matches. Germline values: CDR1 MNHEY, CDR2 SMNVEV (reference sequence). The CDR3 is CASSPGGSGRGNEQFF. The CDR3 region has the DNA TGTGCCAGCAGTCCCGGGGGAAGCGGGAGAGGCAATGAGCAGTTCTTC.

On this clonotype: One end of the junction does not line up with germline, which may come from a read error. The chain has TRBV6-2 or TRBV6-3 and TRBJ1-4; D not resolved. The CDR3 is 16 amino acids. CDR1 and CDR2 from the germline V gene are MNHEY and SVGEGT. CDR3 DNA: TGTGCCAGCAGTTACTCCCTTAGGGCAACTAATGAAAAACTGCTTTTT. As protein: CASSYSLRATNEKLLF.

This clonotype appeared many times. This chain uses TRBV9 with TRBJ1-1; D is perhaps TRBD1 (5 bases). Per the germline V gene, CDR1 is SGDLS and CDR2 is YYNGEE. The length of the CDR3 is 16 residues. Trimming cost V 3 bases and J 1 base, with 16 bases left between them. The CDR3 coding sequence is TGTGCCAGCAGCGCCGGTCGGGGGAGTAAGAACACTGAAGCTTTCTTT. Translation: CASSAGRGSKNTEAFF.